The 3 T cell receptor beta chains below were found in one sample sequenced in a study of cytomegalovirus exposure and HLA in healthy donors (dated by TCRdb to about 2017). Preparation of the library involved the immunoSEQ multiplex PCR assay. For the multiplex PCR, a mixture combining 60 forward primers for TCR Vbeta segments and 13 reverse primers for TCR Jbeta segments was used. TCRdb carries this immuneACCESS record with in-frame sequences only. Its versions omit some clonotypes, under half of them owing to an unresolved V gene in the studies checked, with the rest unexplained. The sample data list around 67,000 clones, and about 75% of these were observed just once. The leading ten clones occupy just under 7.5% of the sample. Sequencing input: PBMCs. The origin of the receptors is a woman in her 30s in good health and CMV-seropositive.

The CDR3 is CASGRPGLAGETQYF. DNA of the CDR3: TGTGCCAGCGGCCGCCCGGGACTAGCGGGGGAGACCCAGTACTTC. The chain joins TRBV2 to TRBJ2-5, with 13 positions matching TRBD2. CDR1 SNHLY and CDR2 FYNNEI come from the germline V gene. J gave up 5 bases and V 8 bases, and 8 bases lay outside the gene matches. CDR3 length: 15 residues.

The chain couples TRBV27 to TRBJ1-1; 7 nucleotides line up with TRBD1. V was clipped by 5 bases and J by 4 bases; unmatched bases: 13. CDR3 length: 16 amino acids. Germline V lookup: CDR1 MNHEY, CDR2 SMNVEV (reference sequence). The CDR3 here is CASSLHRGRASTEAFF. For the CDR3, the DNA is TGTGCCAGCAGTCTCCACAGGGGCCGAGCGAGCACTGAAGCTTTCTTT.

This clone is medium-sized. This sequence joins TRBV7-9 and TRBJ2-7; 7 bases line up with TRBD1. The germline V gene encodes CDR1 SEHNR and CDR2 FQNEAQ (reference sequence). This CDR3 is 15 amino acids long. The V and J ends lost 4 bases and 0 bases, in that order; junction bases with no gene match: 6. The CDR3 reads CASSSMDRRSYEQYF. CDR3 coding DNA: TGTGCCAGCAGCTCGATGGACAGGCGCTCCTACGAGCAGTACTTC.